The source of this T cell receptor beta chain is a study of blood T cell repertoires in COVID-19. The CDR3 covers 13 residues. Germline CDR1 is WNHNN and CDR2 is SYGVQD (reference sequence). V was pared by 4 bases and J by 3 bases, with 1 base of the junction left unmatched. In the original workflow: Reference gene primer amplification gave nucleated cell count estimates. Sequenced by immunoSEQ multiplex PCR; TCRdb stores in-frame clones only, minus some. V, J and clone size are taken as reported in that table, and D and trimming were inferred from the DNA itself. The sample records roughly 30,000 clones, roughly two thirds being singletons.

The chain employs TRBV10-1 and TRBJ2-5; 8 bases align to TRBD2. The source material was peripheral blood. This receptor was identified in a human donor in a cohort sampled during active COVID-19. CDR3 amino acids: CASSGAGEETQYF. CDR3 DNA sequence: TGCGCCAGCAGTGGAGCGGGGGAAGAGACCCAGTACTTC.